Given below is one TCR beta chain in context. Its cognate antigen is unknown. Combining a sample-barcoded 5' primer with a J-beta primer mix, a second PCR ran for 7 to 11 cycles. TCRdb itself ran the 5' RACE reads through MiXCR, one entry per CDR3 protein. Here the sample spans about 640,000 distinct CDR3 sequences, roughly 30% being singletons. The sample belongs to a study of blood T cells in healthy people across ages. General study points: Long-lived donors carried more naive CD4+ cells and greater diversity than aged donors. Per million T cells, the diversity of TCR beta decreased roughly linearly as age advanced. Researchers deemed the diversity estimates from one million T cells underestimates. Correlation between TCR beta diversity and naive T cell percentage was strong.

The CDR3 has 15 residues. CDR1 is SGHNT, CDR2 YENEEA, per germline. The ends lost 5 bases at V and 7 bases at J; junction bases unmatched: 10. The chain carries TRBV11-3 and TRBJ2-1; 8 bases line up with TRBD1. This receptor was obtained from an elderly woman in good health. The sequencing sample was made of blood. The CDR3 nucleotides read TGTGCCAGCAGCACGGACAGGGCTCCCTCAAATGAGCAGTTCTTC. Translation: CASSTDRAPSNEQFF.